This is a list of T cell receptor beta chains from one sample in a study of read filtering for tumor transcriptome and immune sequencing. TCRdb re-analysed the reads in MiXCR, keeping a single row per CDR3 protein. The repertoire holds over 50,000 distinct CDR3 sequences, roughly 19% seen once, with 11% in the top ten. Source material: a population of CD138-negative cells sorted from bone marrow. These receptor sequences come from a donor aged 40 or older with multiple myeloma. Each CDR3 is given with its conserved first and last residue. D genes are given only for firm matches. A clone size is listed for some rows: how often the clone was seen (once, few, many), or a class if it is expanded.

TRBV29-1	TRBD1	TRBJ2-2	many	CSGLGTGRPGELFF	TGCAGCGGATTGGGGACAGGGAGACCCGGGGAGCTGTTTTTT
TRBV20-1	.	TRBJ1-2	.	CSAPAGGSGYTF	TGCAGTGCCCCGGCGGGGGGGTCTGGCTACACCTTC
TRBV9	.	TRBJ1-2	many	CASSSPLRGYTF	TGTGCCAGCAGCTCCCCCCTGAGGGGCTACACCTTC
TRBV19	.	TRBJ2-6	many	CASSASGANVLTF	TGTGCCAGTAGCGCCTCTGGGGCCAACGTCCTGACTTTC
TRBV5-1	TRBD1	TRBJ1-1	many	CASSSLDRVGPNTEAFF	TGCGCCAGCAGCTCCTTGGACAGGGTGGGGCCAAACACTGAAGCTTTCTTT
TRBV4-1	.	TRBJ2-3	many	CASSPELVTQYF	TGCGCCAGCAGCCCGGAGCTTGTTACGCAGTATTTT
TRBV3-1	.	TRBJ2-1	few	CASRDSTYNEQFF	TGTGCCAGCCGCGATAGCACCTACAATGAGCAGTTCTTC
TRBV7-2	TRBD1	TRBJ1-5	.	CASSLADRANQPQHF	TGTGCCAGCAGCTTAGCGGACAGGGCGAATCAGCCCCAGCATTTT
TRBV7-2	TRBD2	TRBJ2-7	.	CASSASSGASYEQYF	TGTGCCAGCAGCGCCTCTAGCGGAGCTTCCTACGAGCAGTACTTC
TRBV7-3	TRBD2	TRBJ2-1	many	CASSMRPTSGRYNEQFF	TGTGCCAGCAGCATGAGACCAACTAGCGGGAGGTACAATGAGCAGTTCTTC
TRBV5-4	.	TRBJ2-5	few	CASSKRGVGAGETQYF	TGTGCCAGCAGCAAGAGGGGGGTCGGAGCAGGAGAGACCCAGTACTTC
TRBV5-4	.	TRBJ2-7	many	CASSLVAGVGGFYEQYF	TGTGCCAGCAGCTTGGTCGCCGGGGTGGGAGGTTTCTACGAGCAGTACTTC
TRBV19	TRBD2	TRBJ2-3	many	CASTASPHASGGLDTQYF	TGTGCCAGTACCGCCTCCCCCCATGCTAGCGGGGGTTTAGATACGCAGTATTTT
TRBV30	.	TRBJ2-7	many	CACLAGPYEQYF	TGTGCCTGCCTCGCGGGCCCCTACGAGCAGTACTTC
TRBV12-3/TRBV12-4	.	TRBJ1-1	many	CASRARENTEAFF	TGTGCCAGCAGGGCCCGGGAGAACACTGAAGCTTTCTTT
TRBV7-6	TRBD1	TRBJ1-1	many	CASSLAGGQMNTEAFF	TGTGCCAGCAGCTTAGCGGGGGGACAGATGAACACTGAAGCTTTCTTT
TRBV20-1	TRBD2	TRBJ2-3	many	CSARLLAGGRFPTDTQYF	TGCAGTGCTAGACTTCTAGCGGGAGGGAGATTTCCCACAGATACGCAGTATTTT
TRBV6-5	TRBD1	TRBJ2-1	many	CASSYLGQGEGNEQFF	TGTGCCAGCAGTTACTTGGGACAGGGAGAGGGCAATGAGCAGTTCTTC
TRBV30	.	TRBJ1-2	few	CAWSVPRPTNYGYTF	TGTGCCTGGAGTGTACCCCGGCCTACTAACTATGGCTACACCTTC
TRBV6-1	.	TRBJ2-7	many	CASSHTPGLSDEQYF	TGTGCCAGCAGCCACACCCCAGGGTTAAGCGACGAGCAGTACTTC
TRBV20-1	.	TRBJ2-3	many	CSASSGARPDTQYF	TGCAGTGCTAGCTCGGGGGCCCGCCCAGATACGCAGTATTTT
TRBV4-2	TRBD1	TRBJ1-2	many	CASSQPDRATYGYTF	TGTGCCAGCAGCCAGCCCGACAGGGCCACCTATGGCTACACCTTC
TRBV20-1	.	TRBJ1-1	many	CSARPNRNVNTEAFF	TGCAGTGCTAGACCCAACAGGAATGTGAACACTGAAGCTTTCTTT
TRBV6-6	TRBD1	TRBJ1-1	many	CASSYYPGTGRLNTEAFF	TGTGCCAGCAGTTATTATCCCGGGACAGGCCGCTTGAACACTGAAGCTTTCTTT
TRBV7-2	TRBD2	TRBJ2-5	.	CASSLGGLAGRETQYF	TGTGCCAGCAGCTTAGGGGGACTAGCGGGTAGAGAGACCCAGTACTTC
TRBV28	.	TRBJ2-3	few	CASSSSTASSTDTQYF	TGTGCCAGCAGTTCCTCGACAGCCTCTAGCACAGATACGCAGTATTTT
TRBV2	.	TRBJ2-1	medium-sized	CASRLDNYNEQFF	TGTGCCAGCAGACTTGACAACTACAATGAGCAGTTCTTC
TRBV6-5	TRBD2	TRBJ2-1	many	CASRLAAVYNEQFF	TGTGCCAGCAGACTAGCGGCTGTCTACAATGAGCAGTTCTTC
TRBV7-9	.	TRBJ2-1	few	CASTGEGGSSANEQFF	TGTGCCAGCACCGGGGAGGGGGGATCCTCTGCAAATGAGCAGTTCTTC
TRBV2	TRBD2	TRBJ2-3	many	CASTETSRSTDTQYF	TGTGCCAGCACCGAGACTAGCCGAAGCACAGATACGCAGTATTTT
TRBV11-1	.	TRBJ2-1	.	CASSSGQSSYNEQFF	TGTGCCAGCAGCTCCGGACAGAGCTCCTATAATGAGCAGTTCTTC
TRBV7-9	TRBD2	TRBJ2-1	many	CASSKAGSYNEQFF	TGTGCCAGCAGTAAAGCGGGATCCTACAATGAGCAGTTCTTC